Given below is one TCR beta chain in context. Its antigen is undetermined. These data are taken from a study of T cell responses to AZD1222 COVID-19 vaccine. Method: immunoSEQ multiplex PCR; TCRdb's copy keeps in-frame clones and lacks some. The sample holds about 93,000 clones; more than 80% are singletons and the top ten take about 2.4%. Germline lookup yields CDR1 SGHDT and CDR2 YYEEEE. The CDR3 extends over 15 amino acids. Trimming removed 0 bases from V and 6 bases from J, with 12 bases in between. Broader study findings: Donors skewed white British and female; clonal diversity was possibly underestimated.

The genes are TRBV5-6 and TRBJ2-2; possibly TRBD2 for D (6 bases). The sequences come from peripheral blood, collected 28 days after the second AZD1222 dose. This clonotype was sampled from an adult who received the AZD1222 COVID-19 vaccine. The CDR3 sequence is CASSLVSGSPGELFF. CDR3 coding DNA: TGTGCCAGCAGCTTGGTTAGCGGCTCCCCCGGGGAGCTGTTTTTT.